Detailed here is one T cell receptor beta chain. What it binds is not known. This sample is drawn from a study of PD-L1 blockade in urothelial cancer. Study-level information: Tumor samples gave a median of roughly 1,300 T cells each. Study-level results: Durable-benefit cases showed more tumor-associated blood clone expansion at 3 weeks.

Germline CDR1 KGHSH, CDR2 LQKENI. The length of the CDR3 is 16 residues. With V trimmed by 0 bases and J by 8 bases, 7 bases remained unmatched. Data came from immunoSEQ multiplex PCR; TCRdb stores just in-frame clones and leaves some out. The sample records 35,000 to 45,000 clones, roughly 38% being singletons. Material: tumor tissue, obtained before atezolizumab (anti-PD-L1) treatment. This receptor was obtained from a man in his 60s with urothelial cancer. The chain carries TRBV18 and TRBJ2-2, with 9 bases fitting TRBD2. The CDR3 DNA is TGTGCCAGCTCACCACCGGTCCTAGCGGGAATAGGGGAGCTGTTTTTT. Its translation is CASSPPVLAGIGELFF.